The 21 T cell receptor beta chains presented below share a single source sample, sequenced in a study of blood T cell repertoires in COVID-19. The repertoire was sequenced with immunoSEQ multiplex PCR; TCRdb's copy has only in-frame clones and lacks some. The sample includes roughly 250,000 clones, roughly 91% of them seen just once. Sequenced material: peripheral blood. These receptors all stem from a man younger than 40 with acute or convalescent COVID-19.

The rearrangement uses TRBV6-1 and TRBJ2-7; 8 bases align to TRBD2. V dropped 2 bases and J dropped 3; count of bases not matched to a gene: 9. The CDR3 extends over 16 amino acids. In germline, CDR1 is MNHNS, CDR2 SASEGT. The CDR3 nucleotides read TGTGCCAGCAGTGAAAGGTTGGCGGGGGGCGACTACGAGCAGTACTTC. This gives the protein CASSERLAGGDYEQYF.

J is TRBJ2-2 and V is TRBV24-1, with 14 nucleotides matching TRBD2. The CDR3 loop spans 15 amino acids. The germline CDR1 and CDR2 sequences are KGHDR and SFDVKD. V gave up 7 bases and J gave up 5 bases; unmatched junction bases: 2. The CDR3 reads CATRGTSGRTGELFF. The CDR3 region has the DNA TGTGCCACCAGAGGGACTAGCGGGAGAACCGGGGAGCTGTTTTTT.

This sequence joins TRBV2 and TRBJ2-7, with D maybe TRBD2 (6 bases). Germline CDR1 and CDR2: SNHLY and FYNNEI. The CDR3 runs to 14 residues. The germline V and J ends were trimmed by 7 bases and 2 bases, with 15 bases remaining between them. The CDR3 DNA reads TGTGCCAGCAAATTAGGAGGGCGGGCCTACGAGCAGTACTTC. Translating gives CASKLGGRAYEQYF.

V gene TRBV5-4 combines with J gene TRBJ1-5, with a possible D match to TRBD1 (5 bases). Trimming stripped 4 bases from V and 8 bases from J, with 13 bases between. The CDR3 runs 13 residues. Germline CDR1 reads SGHNT; CDR2 reads YYREEE (reference sequence). The CDR3: CASSLAGSEPQHF. For the CDR3, the DNA is TGTGCCAGCAGCCTGGCAGGGTCCGAGCCCCAGCATTTT.

The chain links TRBV7-3 to TRBJ1-1; the D is unclear. The CDR3 runs 14 residues. V was pared by 4 bases and J by 0 bases, with 9 bases between. CDR1 is SGHTA, CDR2 FQGTGA, per germline. This chain's CDR3 is CASSSQPMNTEAFF. CDR3 DNA: TGTGCCAGCAGCTCACAGCCGATGAACACTGAAGCTTTCTTT.

The chain couples TRBV7-9 to TRBJ2-1, with TRBD1 matching 9 bases. Per the germline V gene, CDR1 is SEHNR and CDR2 is FQNEAQ (reference sequence). The CDR3 runs to 17 residues. V lost 4 bases, J lost 8 bases, and 15 bases stayed unmatched. CDR3 protein: CASSSPRDRAVSDEQFF. The CDR3 coding sequence is TGTGCCAGCAGCTCACCCCGGGACAGGGCAGTCAGCGATGAGCAGTTCTTC. Full variable domain (rest looked up from reference TRBV7-9 and TRBJ2-1): DTGVSQNPRHKITKRGQNVTFRCDPISEHNRLYWYRQTLGQGPEFLTYFQNEAQLEKSRLLSDRFSAERPKGSFSTLEIQRTEQGDSAMYLCASSSPRDRAVSDEQFFGPGTRLTVL.

This sequence joins TRBV6-5 and TRBJ1-2; 7 bases map to TRBD1. The V gene's germline CDR1 is MNHEY and CDR2 SVGAGI. CDR3 length: 13 amino acids. Trimming took 2 bases from V and 7 from J; bases not matched to a gene: 4. The CDR3 region is CASSYDRVTGYTF. The DNA of the CDR3 is TGTGCCAGCAGTTACGACAGGGTTACTGGCTACACCTTC.

This chain links TRBV7-6 with TRBJ1-4; 9 bases match TRBD1. The CDR3 totals 18 residues. In germline, CDR1 is SGHVS, CDR2 FNYEAQ. Germline trimming cut 5 bases from V and 4 bases from J; bases unmatched to any gene: 14. The CDR3 loop reads CASSVSGTGRIFNEKLFF. The CDR3 DNA reads TGTGCCAGCAGCGTATCCGGGACAGGGCGGATATTTAATGAAAAACTGTTTTTT.

This clone was recorded a few times. Different DNA sequences within this sample yield the same CDR3. J is TRBJ1-5 and V is TRBV6-5; 8 bases are shared with TRBD1. The trim removed 6 bases at V and 2 bases at J, leaving 6 bases unmatched. Germline values: CDR1 MNHEY, CDR2 SVGAGI. This CDR3 is built from 15 residues. CDR3 residues: CASRAGQGGNQPQHF. The CDR3 DNA is TGTGCCAGCAGAGCAGGACAGGGCGGCAATCAGCCCCAGCATTTT.

As DNA, the CDR3 is TGTGCCAGCAGCCAAGATCTTGTTATAGGGGGACAGTTTTATCTCAATAGGGGCTACACCTTC. It specifies CASSQDLVIGGQFYLNRGYTF. The rearrangement links TRBV4-2 to TRBJ1-2; 7 positions agree with TRBD1. Germline V gene data show CDR1 as LGHNA and CDR2 as YNFKEQ. V shed 0 bases and J 8 bases; nucleotides not matched to a gene: 27. There are 21 residues in the CDR3.

The chain links TRBV18 to TRBJ2-1, with 11 nucleotides matching TRBD2. V shed 4 bases, J shed 4 bases, and the junction held 6 bases outside the gene matches. The CDR3 covers 16 residues. In germline, CDR1 is KGHSH, CDR2 LQKENI. CDR3 sequence reads: CASSRAGTSGYNEQFF. The CDR3 DNA reads as TGTGCCAGCTCACGGGCGGGGACTAGCGGTTACAATGAGCAGTTCTTC.

The gene calls are TRBV6-5 and TRBJ2-1; 7 bases match TRBD2. V shed 8 bases and J 6 bases; nucleotides not matched to a gene: 7. The CDR3 runs to 13 residues. Germline CDR1 reads MNHEY; CDR2 reads SVGAGI. CDR3 loop: CASSTSEFNEQFF. The CDR3 DNA reads as TGTGCCAGCTCCACTAGCGAATTCAATGAGCAGTTCTTC.

This chain joins TRBV18 and TRBJ2-7, with D possibly TRBD1 on 6 matching bases. V was clipped by 8 bases and J by 6 bases, with 17 bases between them. The CDR3 runs to 13 residues. Germline assignment: CDR1 KGHSH and CDR2 LQKENI. The CDR3 DNA sequence: TGTGCCAGCGAATGGACAGCCCCCTTCGAGCAGTACTTC. This gives the protein CASEWTAPFEQYF.

This clone turned up a few times. The chain uses TRBV5-4 and TRBJ1-2; TRBD1 aligns across 7 bases. The CDR3 is made up of 16 amino acids. Looked up from germline, CDR1 is SGHNT and CDR2 is YYREEE (reference sequence). J lost 2 bases, V lost 4 bases, and 11 bases had no gene match. The CDR3 loop reads CASSAETGQMNYGYTF. CDR3 sequence (DNA): TGTGCCAGCAGCGCTGAGACAGGGCAGATGAACTATGGCTACACCTTC. Supplemented by reference TRBV5-4 and TRBJ1-2, the full variable domain reads ETGVTQSPTHLIKTRGQQVTLRCSSQSGHNTVSWYQQALGQGPQFIFQYYREEENGRGNFPPRFSGLQFPNYSSELNVNALELDDSALYLCASSAETGQMNYGYTFGSGTRLTVV.

V usage is TRBV9 and J usage is TRBJ2-1; TRBD2 might be the D (6 bases). CDR1 and CDR2 (germline): SGDLS, YYNGEE. There are 12 residues in the CDR3. V lost 4 bases and J lost 6, with 8 bases in between. In nucleotides, the CDR3 is TGTGCCAGCAGCCGGGGACTCAATGAGCAGTTCTTC. This encodes CASSRGLNEQFF.

The DNA of the CDR3 is TGCGCCAGCAGCTTGGGGTGGGGTGACAGCAATGAGCAGTTCTTC. Translating it yields CASSLGWGDSNEQFF. The rearrangement joins TRBV5-1 to TRBJ2-1; possibly TRBD1 for D (5 bases). V lost 0 bases and J lost 6, with 13 bases in between. CDR3 size: 15 residues. Germline V gene data show CDR1 as SGHRS and CDR2 as YFSETQ.

The V and J genes are TRBV9 and TRBJ2-5; TRBD1 aligns across 7 bases. Trimming cost V 0 bases and J 2 bases; bases outside gene matches: 4. CDR1 and CDR2 (germline): SGDLS, YYNGEE. The CDR3 contains 15 residues. CDR3 in DNA: TGTGCCAGCAGCGTAGAGGGGACAGTACAAGAGACCCAGTACTTC. This translates into CASSVEGTVQETQYF.

V gene TRBV5-1 combines with J gene TRBJ2-1; D is perhaps TRBD2 (6 bases). Germline V CDR1 and CDR2: SGHRS, YFSETQ. V dropped 2 bases and J dropped 5 bases, with 14 bases sitting between them. The CDR3 is made up of 15 amino acids. The CDR3 DNA reads as TGCGCCAGCAGCTTTGTGGGAGGAGGACACAATGAGCAGTTCTTC. This gives the protein CASSFVGGGHNEQFF.

This clone was counted a single time. The V call is TRBV19, the J call TRBJ2-5; D possibly corresponds to TRBD1 (6 bases). The CDR3 consists of 12 residues. The V end lost 6 bases, the J end lost 2 bases, and 7 bases lay between the germline ends. CDR1 is LNHDA, CDR2 SQIVND, per germline (reference sequence). The CDR3 DNA reads as TGTGCCAGTAGAAGGGGGCAAGAGACCCAGTACTTC. As protein: CASRRGQETQYF.

The chain has TRBV11-2 and TRBJ1-3, with TRBD1 as a possible D gene (5 bases). The CDR3 length is 17 residues. V lost 4 bases, J lost 2 bases, and 18 bases lay in between. Looked up from germline, CDR1 is SGHAT and CDR2 is FQNNGV. CDR3 in DNA: TGTGCCAGCAGCTCCTACCGGGGGACCGGAGCTGGAAACACCATATATTTT. Amino acids: CASSSYRGTGAGNTIYF.

This sequence joins TRBV2 and TRBJ2-5; TRBD2 matches 8 bases. The germline CDR1 and CDR2 sequences are SNHLY and FYNNEI. The CDR3 has 13 amino acids. V lost 5 bases to trimming and J lost 5 bases; unmatched junction nucleotides: 4. CDR3 in DNA: TGTGCCAGCAGTAGGACTAGCAGGGAGACCCAGTACTTC. Translation: CASSRTSRETQYF.